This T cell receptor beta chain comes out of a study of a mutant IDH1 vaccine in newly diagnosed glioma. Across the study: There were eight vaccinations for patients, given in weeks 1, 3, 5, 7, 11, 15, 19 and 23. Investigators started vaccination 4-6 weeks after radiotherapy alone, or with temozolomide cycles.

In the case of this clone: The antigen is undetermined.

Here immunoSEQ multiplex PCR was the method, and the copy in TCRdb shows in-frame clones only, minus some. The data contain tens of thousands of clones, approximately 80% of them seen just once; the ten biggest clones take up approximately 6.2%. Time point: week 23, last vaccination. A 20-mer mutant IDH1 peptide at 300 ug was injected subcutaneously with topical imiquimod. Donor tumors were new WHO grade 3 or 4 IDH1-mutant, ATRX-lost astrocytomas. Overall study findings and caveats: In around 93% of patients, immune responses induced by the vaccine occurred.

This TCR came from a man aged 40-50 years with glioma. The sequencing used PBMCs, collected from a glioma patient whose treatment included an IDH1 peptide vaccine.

CDR3 region: CASSLGLAGGGLLDEQYF. The DNA for the CDR3 is TGTGCCAGCAGCTTAGGACTAGCGGGGGGCGGACTTCTCGACGAGCAGTACTTC. The chain couples TRBV7-2 to TRBJ2-7; 13 bases agree with TRBD2. Germline CDR1 and CDR2: SGHTA and FQGNSA. V gave up 1 base and J gave up 5 bases; unmatched junction bases: 11. This CDR3 contains 18 residues.